This is a list of T cell receptor beta chains from one sample in a study of cytomegalovirus exposure and HLA in healthy donors. Repertoires were generated with immunoSEQ multiplex PCR, while TCRdb's copy carries only in-frame clones and drops some. The sample lists approximately 100,000 clones, 65% to 80% occurring once. The specimen was PBMCs. Source of these receptors: a female donor in good health and CMV-seropositive. The CDR3 runs from the conserved cysteine through the conserved F or W. A D gene is named only where the DNA matches it firmly. Clone size, where shown, is once, few, many, or a class for clones that have expanded.

J: TRBJ1-1; D: TRBD1; size: NA; length: 16; V: TRBV4-2; DNA: TGTGCCAGCAGCCACCCACAGGGGGCGAGGAACACTGAAGCTTTCTTT; CDR3: CASSHPQGARNTEAFF
J: TRBJ1-4; D: TRBD1; size: few; length: 14; V: TRBV15; DNA: TGTGCCACCAGCGGAAGGACAGGGCGTGAAAAACTGTTTTTT; CDR3: CATSGRTGREKLFF
J: TRBJ2-1; D: NA; size: NA; length: 15; V: TRBV10-2; DNA: TGCGCCAGCAGTGGTCAAGTTAGGGGCGGCGGTGAGCAGTTCTTC; CDR3: CASSGQVRGGGEQFF
J: TRBJ1-4; D: TRBD1; size: few; length: 14; V: TRBV30; DNA: TGTGCCTGGACTCGACAGGGCTTGTCAGAAAAACTGTTTTTT; CDR3: CAWTRQGLSEKLFF
J: TRBJ1-3; D: NA; size: once; length: 15; V: TRBV6-1; DNA: TGTGCCAGCAAGGATCAGGGGATGTCTGGAAACACCATATATTTT; CDR3: CASKDQGMSGNTIYF
J: TRBJ1-6; D: NA; size: NA; length: 18; V: TRBV27; DNA: TGTGCCAGCAGTTTCGACAGCAGGTTGAGCTCCTATAATTCACCCCTCCACTTT; CDR3: CASSFDSRLSSYNSPLHF
J: TRBJ2-2; D: TRBD2; size: NA; length: 15; V: TRBV6-5; DNA: TGTGCCAGCACGATAGCGGGCGCGAACACCGGGGAGCTGTTTTTT; CDR3: CASTIAGANTGELFF
J: TRBJ2-7; D: TRBD2; size: NA; length: 16; V: TRBV4-2; DNA: TGTGCCAGCAGCCAAGATCTAGCGGGGGCTGCCTACGAGCAGTACTTC; CDR3: CASSQDLAGAAYEQYF
J: TRBJ2-5; D: NA; size: NA; length: 13; V: TRBV7-2; DNA: TGTGCCAGCAGCTTAGATCCAGGGGAGACCCAGTACTTC; CDR3: CASSLDPGETQYF
J: TRBJ2-1; D: NA; size: NA; length: 17; V: TRBV5-1; DNA: TGCGCCAGCAGCCCCGAAGGTGCGGACAGCTACTACAATGAGCAGTTCTTC; CDR3: CASSPEGADSYYNEQFF
J: TRBJ2-6; D: TRBD1; size: NA; length: 15; V: TRBV6-6; DNA: TGTGCCAGCAGTCAGCAGGGGGCTGGGGCCAACGTCCTGACTTTC; CDR3: CASSQQGAGANVLTF
J: TRBJ1-2; D: NA; size: NA; length: 11; V: TRBV28; DNA: TGTGCCAGCAGCCTCTCTTATGGCTACACCTTC; CDR3: CASSLSYGYTF
J: TRBJ1-5; D: NA; size: NA; length: 13; V: TRBV6-6; DNA: TGTGCCAGCAGTTCGGGGGGGCATCAGCCCCAGCATTTT; CDR3: CASSSGGHQPQHF
J: TRBJ1-5; D: TRBD1; size: few; length: 15; V: TRBV15; DNA: TGTGCCACCAGCAGAGATAAGGGGGCAGGGCAGCCCCAGCATTTT; CDR3: CATSRDKGAGQPQHF
J: TRBJ2-7; D: NA; size: NA; length: 15; V: TRBV6-1; DNA: TGTGCCAGCAGTGGGAGTCGGGAGCTCCTGAGAGAGCAGTACTTC; CDR3: CASSGSRELLREQYF
J: TRBJ2-4; D: NA; size: NA; length: 17; V: TRBV10-2; DNA: TGCGCCAGCAGTGAACCTCGGCAGGGTGTTTCCAAAAACATTCAGTACTTC; CDR3: CASSEPRQGVSKNIQYF
J: TRBJ2-1; D: TRBD1; size: few; length: 15; V: TRBV28; DNA: TGTGCCAGCAGTTTATCCGCAGGGGGAATTACTGAGCAGTTCTTC; CDR3: CASSLSAGGITEQFF
J: TRBJ2-5; D: NA; size: few; length: 16; V: TRBV7-8; DNA: TGTGCCAGCAGCTTAAGATCGGGAATGGGGCAAGAGACCCAGTACTTC; CDR3: CASSLRSGMGQETQYF
J: TRBJ2-7; D: TRBD1; size: NA; length: 17; V: TRBV13; DNA: TGTGCCAGCAGCTACAAATCGTGGACAGGGGGACAATACGAGCAGTACTTC; CDR3: CASSYKSWTGGQYEQYF
J: TRBJ2-7; D: TRBD2; size: NA; length: 14; V: TRBV7-9; DNA: TGTGCCAGCAGCTCAACCGGACTAGTAGCCGAGCAGTACTTC; CDR3: CASSSTGLVAEQYF
J: TRBJ2-4; D: TRBD2; size: NA; length: 15; V: TRBV19; DNA: TGTGCCAGTAGTATTGGGACTAGCGGTAAAAACATTCAGTACTTC; CDR3: CASSIGTSGKNIQYF
J: TRBJ1-1; D: NA; size: NA; length: 15; V: TRBV6-1; DNA: TGTGCCAGCAGTTCTGACATTAGGCGGAACACTGAAGCTTTCTTT; CDR3: CASSSDIRRNTEAFF
J: TRBJ2-3; D: TRBD2; size: once; length: 14; V: TRBV15; DNA: TGTGCCACCGGTAGGGGGACTAGGGTGGATACGCAGTATTTT; CDR3: CATGRGTRVDTQYF
J: TRBJ1-3; D: NA; size: NA; length: 15; V: TRBV7-9; DNA: TGTGCCAGCAGCCTGAACAGAGAAATTGGAAACACCATATATTTT; CDR3: CASSLNREIGNTIYF
J: TRBJ1-1; D: NA; size: NA; length: 11; V: TRBV27; DNA: TGTGCCAGCAGCGCGGGGGTTGAAGCTTTCTTT; CDR3: CASSAGVEAFF
J: TRBJ1-2; D: TRBD1; size: NA; length: 16; V: TRBV5-6; DNA: TGTGCCAGCAGCGCACGATACAGGGGGCAGTCTGGTGGCTACACCTTC; CDR3: CASSARYRGQSGGYTF
J: TRBJ2-2; D: NA; size: few; length: 13; V: TRBV2; DNA: TGTGCCAGCAGTGAGCGGGGCACCGGGGAGCTGTTTTTT; CDR3: CASSERGTGELFF
J: TRBJ2-3; D: TRBD2; size: NA; length: 18; V: TRBV6-1; DNA: TGTGCCAGCAGTGCACTAGCGGGAGGGCCCTCGAGGACAGATACGCAGTATTTT; CDR3: CASSALAGGPSRTDTQYF
J: TRBJ1-1; D: NA; size: few; length: 13; V: TRBV7-7; DNA: TGTGCTAGCAGCTTGGACAGGAACACTGAAGCTTTCTTT; CDR3: CASSLDRNTEAFF
J: TRBJ2-7; D: TRBD2; size: NA; length: 13; V: TRBV7-7; DNA: TGTGCTAGCAGCCCTAGCGGGAGAGACGAGCAGTACTTC; CDR3: CASSPSGRDEQYF
J: TRBJ2-1; D: TRBD2; size: NA; length: 14; V: TRBV5-3; DNA: TGTGCCAGAATCCTAGGGACTAGTCGCTATGAGCAGTTCTTC; CDR3: CARILGTSRYEQFF
J: TRBJ1-2; D: TRBD1; size: once; length: 14; V: TRBV28; DNA: TGTGCCAGCAGTTTATCGGACAGGGTATATGGCTACACCTTC; CDR3: CASSLSDRVYGYTF
J: TRBJ1-4; D: NA; size: NA; length: 14; V: TRBV5-1; DNA: TGCGCCAGCAGCTTGACCCTAGCGGGGGAAAAACTGTTTTTT; CDR3: CASSLTLAGEKLFF
J: TRBJ2-1; D: NA; size: NA; length: 17; V: TRBV7-9; DNA: TGTGCCAGCAGCTTAGAACTTGGTGCTAGCGTGTACAATGAGCAGTTCTTC; CDR3: CASSLELGASVYNEQFF
J: TRBJ1-2; D: NA; size: NA; length: 15; V: TRBV5-4; DNA: TGTGCCAGCAGCTTGGATCAGAACCCCTCCCCTGGCTACACCTTC; CDR3: CASSLDQNPSPGYTF
J: TRBJ1-5; D: NA; size: NA; length: 15; V: TRBV19; DNA: TGTGCCAGTAAAATCGGGGGGCCTGGCAATCAGCCCCAGCATTTT; CDR3: CASKIGGPGNQPQHF
J: TRBJ2-1; D: TRBD1; size: few; length: 14; V: TRBV7-8; DNA: TGTGCCAGCAGCAAGGGACAGTCCTACAATGAGCAGTTCTTC; CDR3: CASSKGQSYNEQFF
J: TRBJ2-7; D: NA; size: NA; length: 14; V: TRBV6-6; DNA: TGTGCCAGCAGTTACTACGAGGGAGTCTACGAGCAGTACTTC; CDR3: CASSYYEGVYEQYF
J: TRBJ2-1; D: TRBD2; size: NA; length: 17; V: TRBV7-8; DNA: TGTGCCAGCAGCTCTTACGGACGGGAGGTATCCTACAATGAGCAGTTCTTC; CDR3: CASSSYGREVSYNEQFF
J: TRBJ1-2; D: TRBD1; size: NA; length: 15; V: TRBV27; DNA: TGTGCCAGCAGTTTATACCCTACGCACAGGGGAGGCTACACCTTC; CDR3: CASSLYPTHRGGYTF
J: TRBJ2-2; D: TRBD2; size: few; length: 15; V: TRBV27; DNA: TGTGCCAGTACAGCGGGAAGGGTCCTCTCCGGGGAGCTGTTTTTT; CDR3: CASTAGRVLSGELFF
J: TRBJ2-7; D: NA; size: NA; length: 13; V: TRBV7-9; DNA: TGTGCCAGCAGCCCGCGGGGGCCATACGAGCAGTACTTC; CDR3: CASSPRGPYEQYF
J: TRBJ1-2; D: TRBD1; size: NA; length: 14; V: TRBV11-2; DNA: TGTGCCAGCAGCTCGGACAGGGGGCGCGGTGGCTACACCTTC; CDR3: CASSSDRGRGGYTF
J: TRBJ2-3; D: NA; size: NA; length: 15; V: TRBV28; DNA: TGTGCCAGCAGTTTATTCCAGTCTAGCACAGATACGCAGTATTTT; CDR3: CASSLFQSSTDTQYF
J: TRBJ2-5; D: TRBD2; size: once; length: 15; V: TRBV11-3; DNA: TGTGCCAGCAGCTTAGGTCGGCTAGCGGGGGGGACCCAGTACTTC; CDR3: CASSLGRLAGGTQYF
J: TRBJ1-1; D: TRBD1; size: NA; length: 15; V: TRBV7-9; DNA: TGTGCCAGCAGCGGCAGACAGGGCTCGAACACTGAAGCTTTCTTT; CDR3: CASSGRQGSNTEAFF
J: TRBJ2-1; D: NA; size: NA; length: 15; V: TRBV6-1; DNA: TGTGCCAGCAGTGAGGGAGCGGGTTCCTACAATGAGCAGTTCTTC; CDR3: CASSEGAGSYNEQFF
J: TRBJ2-4; D: NA; size: NA; length: 15; V: TRBV19; DNA: TGTGCCAGTAGCAGACAGTCACAAGGGAGGAACATTCAGTACTTC; CDR3: CASSRQSQGRNIQYF
J: TRBJ2-1; D: TRBD2; size: NA; length: 16; V: TRBV6-5; DNA: TGTGCCAGCAGTTACTCGCCTAGCGGGACTTACAATGAGCAGTTCTTC; CDR3: CASSYSPSGTYNEQFF
J: TRBJ1-1; D: NA; size: NA; length: 14; V: TRBV7-6; DNA: TGTGCCAGCAGCTTATCGACAGTGAACACTGAAGCTTTCTTT; CDR3: CASSLSTVNTEAFF
J: TRBJ2-7; D: TRBD1; size: NA; length: 12; V: TRBV30; DNA: TGTGCCTTGGTACAGGGGACCTACGAGCAGTACTTC; CDR3: CALVQGTYEQYF
J: TRBJ1-5; D: NA; size: NA; length: 16; V: TRBV5-8; DNA: TGTGCCAGCAGCTTAAAGGGAGACATACGCAATCAGCCCCAGCATTTT; CDR3: CASSLKGDIRNQPQHF
J: TRBJ2-1; D: TRBD2; size: NA; length: 16; V: TRBV10-3; DNA: TGTGCCATCAGTGAGTCACGCGGGGGGACGGGAGATGAGCAGTTCTTC; CDR3: CAISESRGGTGDEQFF
J: TRBJ2-7; D: NA; size: NA; length: 14; V: TRBV7-8; DNA: TGTGCCAGCACCCCGGGAAAGGGGGTCTACGAGCAGTACTTC; CDR3: CASTPGKGVYEQYF
J: TRBJ1-2; D: TRBD1; size: few; length: 14; V: TRBV29-1; DNA: TGCAGCGTTGGAGGGACAGGGGGTCCCGTTGGCTACACCTTC; CDR3: CSVGGTGGPVGYTF
J: TRBJ2-7; D: NA; size: NA; length: 14; V: TRBV18; DNA: TGTGCCAGCTCCCCCGGGACAACCGCCTACGAGCAGTACTTC; CDR3: CASSPGTTAYEQYF
J: TRBJ2-2; D: TRBD1; size: once; length: 15; V: TRBV11-2; DNA: TGTGCCAGCAGCTTCGGGACAGCTAACACCGGGGAGCTGTTTTTT; CDR3: CASSFGTANTGELFF
J: TRBJ2-7; D: TRBD2; size: NA; length: 14; V: TRBV11-2; DNA: TGTGCCAGCAGCTTTTCCAGCGGGAGCAACGAGCAGTACTTC; CDR3: CASSFSSGSNEQYF
J: TRBJ2-3; D: NA; size: NA; length: 15; V: TRBV19; DNA: TGTGCCAGTAGGGGAGTCGGGGATGGCACAGATACGCAGTATTTT; CDR3: CASRGVGDGTDTQYF